Here is one T cell receptor beta chain with its context. The data originate from a study of cytomegalovirus exposure and HLA in healthy donors. This CDR3 contains 13 residues. Trimming left V 7 bases short and J 0 bases short, with 9 bases between. Per germline, CDR1 LNHDA and CDR2 SQIVND (reference sequence). Amplification used 60 Vbeta primers and 13 Jbeta primers. The data were produced by immunoSEQ multiplex PCR, yet TCRdb's version contains in-frame clones alone and is incomplete. The sample gives about 180,000 clones, roughly 78% of which show up once; approximately 13% is in the top ten. The rearrangement uses TRBV19 and TRBJ1-1, with D possibly matching TRBD1 (5 bases). Sequences were obtained from PBMCs. This clonotype was obtained from a woman between 45 and 60 years old in good health and CMV-seropositive. This CDR3 is CASTTDMNTEAFF. DNA for the CDR3: TGTGCCAGTACGACAGACATGAACACTGAAGCTTTCTTT.